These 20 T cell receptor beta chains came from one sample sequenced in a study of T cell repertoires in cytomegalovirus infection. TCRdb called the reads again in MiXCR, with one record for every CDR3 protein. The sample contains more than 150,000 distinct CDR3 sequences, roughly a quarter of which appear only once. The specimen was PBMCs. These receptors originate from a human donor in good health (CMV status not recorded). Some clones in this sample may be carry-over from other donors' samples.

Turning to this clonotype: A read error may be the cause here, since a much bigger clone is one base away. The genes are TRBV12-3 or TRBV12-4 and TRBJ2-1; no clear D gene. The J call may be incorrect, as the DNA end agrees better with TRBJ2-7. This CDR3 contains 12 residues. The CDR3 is CASRGSYNEQYF. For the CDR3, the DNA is TGTGCCAGCAGGGGCTCCTACAATGAGCAGTACTTC.

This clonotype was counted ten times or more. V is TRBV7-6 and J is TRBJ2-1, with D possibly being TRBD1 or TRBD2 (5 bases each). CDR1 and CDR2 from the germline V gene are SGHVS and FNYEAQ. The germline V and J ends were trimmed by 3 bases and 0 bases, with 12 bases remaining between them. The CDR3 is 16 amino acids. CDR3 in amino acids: CASSLGVMSSYNEQFF. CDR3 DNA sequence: TGTGCCAGCAGCTTGGGGGTTATGAGCTCCTACAATGAGCAGTTCTTC.

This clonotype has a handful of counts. CDR3 protein: CAWFLVTDPGANVLTF. In nucleotides, the CDR3 is TGTGCCTGGTTTCTGGTGACAGACCCTGGGGCCAACGTCCTGACTTTC. The chain links TRBV30 to TRBJ2-6, with D possibly matching TRBD1 (5 bases). Germline V CDR1 and CDR2: GTSNPN, SVGIG (reference sequence). This CDR3 comprises 16 residues. The ends were cut back, 5 bases at V and 2 bases at J, with 16 bases in the middle.

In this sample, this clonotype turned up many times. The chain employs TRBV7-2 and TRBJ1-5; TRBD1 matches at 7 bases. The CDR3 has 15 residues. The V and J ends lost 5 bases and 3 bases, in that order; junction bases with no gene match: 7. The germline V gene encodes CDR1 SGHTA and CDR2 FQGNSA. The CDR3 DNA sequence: TGTGCCAGCAGCCCACCGGGACAGTACAATCAGCCCCAGCATTTT. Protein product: CASSPPGQYNQPQHF.

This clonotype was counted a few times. CDR3 sequence reads: CSAPRGDTQYF. CDR3 sequence (DNA): TGCAGTGCCCCCCGGGGGGATACGCAGTATTTT. The V call is TRBV20-1, the J call TRBJ2-3; TRBD2 is a possible D gene (6 bases). CDR3 size: 11 residues. The germline gives CDR1 DFQATT, CDR2 SNEGSKA (reference sequence). V lost 6 bases to trimming and J lost 6 bases, with 10 bases between them.

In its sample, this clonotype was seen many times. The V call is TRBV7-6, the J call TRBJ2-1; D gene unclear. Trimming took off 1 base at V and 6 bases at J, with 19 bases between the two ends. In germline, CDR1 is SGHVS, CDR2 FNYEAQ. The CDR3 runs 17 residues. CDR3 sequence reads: CASSLVAPVRTLNEQFF. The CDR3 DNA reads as TGTGCCAGCAGCTTAGTGGCCCCAGTCCGTACCCTCAATGAGCAGTTCTTC.

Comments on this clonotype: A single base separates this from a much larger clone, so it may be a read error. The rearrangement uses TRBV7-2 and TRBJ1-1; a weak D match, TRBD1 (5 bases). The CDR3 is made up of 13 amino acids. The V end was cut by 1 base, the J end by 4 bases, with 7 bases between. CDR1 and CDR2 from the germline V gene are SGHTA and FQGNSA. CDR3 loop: CASSLGQTTEAFF. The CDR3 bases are TGTGCCAGCAGCTTAGGACAGACCACTGAAGCTTTCTTT.

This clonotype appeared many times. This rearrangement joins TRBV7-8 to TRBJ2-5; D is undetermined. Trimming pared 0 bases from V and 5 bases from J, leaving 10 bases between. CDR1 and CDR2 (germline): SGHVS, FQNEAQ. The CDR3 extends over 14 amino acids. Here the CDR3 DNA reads TGTGCCAGCAGCTTAGCCCCAGGACCGGAGACCCAGTACTTC. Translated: CASSLAPGPETQYF.

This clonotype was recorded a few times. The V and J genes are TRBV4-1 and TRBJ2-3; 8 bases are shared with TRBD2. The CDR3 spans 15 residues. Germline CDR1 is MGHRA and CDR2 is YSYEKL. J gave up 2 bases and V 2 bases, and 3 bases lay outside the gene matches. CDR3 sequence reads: CASSQTSGATDTQYF. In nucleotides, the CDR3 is TGCGCCAGCAGCCAAACTAGCGGCGCCACAGATACGCAGTATTTT.

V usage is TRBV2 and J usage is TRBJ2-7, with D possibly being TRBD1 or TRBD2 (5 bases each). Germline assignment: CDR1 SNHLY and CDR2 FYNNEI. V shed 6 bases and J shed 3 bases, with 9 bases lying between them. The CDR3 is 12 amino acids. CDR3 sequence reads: CASSERGYEQYF. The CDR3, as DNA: TGTGCCAGCAGCGAGAGGGGCTACGAGCAGTACTTC. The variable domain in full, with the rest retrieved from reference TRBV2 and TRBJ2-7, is EPEVTQTPSHQVTQMGQEVILRCVPISNHLYFYWYRQILGQKVEFLVSFYNNEISEKSEIFDDQFSVERPDGSNFTLKIRSTKLEDSAMYFCASSERGYEQYFGPGTRLTVT.

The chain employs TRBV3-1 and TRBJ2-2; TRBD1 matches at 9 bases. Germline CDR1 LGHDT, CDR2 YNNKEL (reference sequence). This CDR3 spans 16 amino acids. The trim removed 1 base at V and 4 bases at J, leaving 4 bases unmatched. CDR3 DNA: TGTGCCAGCAGCCAAGGCGGGACAGGGCGCACCGGGGAGCTGTTTTTT. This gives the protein CASSQGGTGRTGELFF.

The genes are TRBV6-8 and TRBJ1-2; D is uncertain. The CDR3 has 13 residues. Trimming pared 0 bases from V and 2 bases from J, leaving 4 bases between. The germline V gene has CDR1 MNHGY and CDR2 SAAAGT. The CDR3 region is CASSYSGNYGYTF. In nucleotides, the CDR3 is TGTGCCAGCAGTTACTCAGGGAACTATGGCTACACCTTC.

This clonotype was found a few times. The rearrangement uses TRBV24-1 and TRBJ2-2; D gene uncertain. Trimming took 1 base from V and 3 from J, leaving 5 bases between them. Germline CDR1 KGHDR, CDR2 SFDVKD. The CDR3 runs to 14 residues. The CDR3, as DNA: TGTGCCACCAGTGATTTTCGCCACACCGGGGAGCTGTTTTTT. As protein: CATSDFRHTGELFF.

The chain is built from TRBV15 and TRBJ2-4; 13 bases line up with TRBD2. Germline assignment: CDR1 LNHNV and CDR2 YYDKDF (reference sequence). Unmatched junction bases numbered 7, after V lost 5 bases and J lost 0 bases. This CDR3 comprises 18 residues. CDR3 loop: CATSGRTSGGIAKNIQYF. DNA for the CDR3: TGTGCCACCAGCGGAAGGACTAGCGGGGGTATAGCCAAAAACATTCAGTACTTC.

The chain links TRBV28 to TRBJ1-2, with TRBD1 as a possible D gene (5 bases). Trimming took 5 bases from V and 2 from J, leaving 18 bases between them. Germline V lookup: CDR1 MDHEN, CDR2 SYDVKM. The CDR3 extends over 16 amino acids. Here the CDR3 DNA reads TGTGCCAGCAGTCCGTCGACCGGGCGGGGCAACTATGGCTACACCTTC. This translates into CASSPSTGRGNYGYTF.

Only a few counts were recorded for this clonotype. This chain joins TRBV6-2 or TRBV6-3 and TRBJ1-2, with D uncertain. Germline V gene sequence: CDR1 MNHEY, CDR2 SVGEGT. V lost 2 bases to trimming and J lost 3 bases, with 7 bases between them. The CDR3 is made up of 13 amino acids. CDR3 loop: CASSYKPDYGYTF. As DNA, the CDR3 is TGTGCCAGCAGTTACAAGCCCGACTATGGCTACACCTTC.

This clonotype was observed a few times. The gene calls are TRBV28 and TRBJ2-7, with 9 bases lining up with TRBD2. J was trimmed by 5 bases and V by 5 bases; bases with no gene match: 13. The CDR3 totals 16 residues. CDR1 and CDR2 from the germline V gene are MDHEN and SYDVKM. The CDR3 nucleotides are TGTGCCAGCAGTCTGCTTTCCCCTAGCGGGGTCCACGAGCAGTACTTC. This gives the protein CASSLLSPSGVHEQYF.

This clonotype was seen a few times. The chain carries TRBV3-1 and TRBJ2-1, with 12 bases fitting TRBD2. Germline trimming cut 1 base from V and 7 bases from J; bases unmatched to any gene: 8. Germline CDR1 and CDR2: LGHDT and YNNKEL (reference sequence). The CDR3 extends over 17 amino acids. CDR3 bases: TGTGCCAGCAGCCAAGTAAAGCTAGCGGGGGGGGGGAATGAGCAGTTCTTC. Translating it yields CASSQVKLAGGGNEQFF.

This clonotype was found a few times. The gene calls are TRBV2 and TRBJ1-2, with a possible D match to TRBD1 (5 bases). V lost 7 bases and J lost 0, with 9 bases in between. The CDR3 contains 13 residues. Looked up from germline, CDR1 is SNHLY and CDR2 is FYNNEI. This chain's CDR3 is CASTGWPNYGYTF. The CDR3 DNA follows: TGTGCCAGCACAGGGTGGCCTAACTATGGCTACACCTTC.

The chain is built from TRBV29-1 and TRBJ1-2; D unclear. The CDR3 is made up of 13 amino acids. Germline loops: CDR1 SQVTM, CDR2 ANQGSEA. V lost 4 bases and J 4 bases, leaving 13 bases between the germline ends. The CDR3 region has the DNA TGCAGCGTTGGGTCCCAGGACCTCTATGGCTACACCTTC. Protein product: CSVGSQDLYGYTF.